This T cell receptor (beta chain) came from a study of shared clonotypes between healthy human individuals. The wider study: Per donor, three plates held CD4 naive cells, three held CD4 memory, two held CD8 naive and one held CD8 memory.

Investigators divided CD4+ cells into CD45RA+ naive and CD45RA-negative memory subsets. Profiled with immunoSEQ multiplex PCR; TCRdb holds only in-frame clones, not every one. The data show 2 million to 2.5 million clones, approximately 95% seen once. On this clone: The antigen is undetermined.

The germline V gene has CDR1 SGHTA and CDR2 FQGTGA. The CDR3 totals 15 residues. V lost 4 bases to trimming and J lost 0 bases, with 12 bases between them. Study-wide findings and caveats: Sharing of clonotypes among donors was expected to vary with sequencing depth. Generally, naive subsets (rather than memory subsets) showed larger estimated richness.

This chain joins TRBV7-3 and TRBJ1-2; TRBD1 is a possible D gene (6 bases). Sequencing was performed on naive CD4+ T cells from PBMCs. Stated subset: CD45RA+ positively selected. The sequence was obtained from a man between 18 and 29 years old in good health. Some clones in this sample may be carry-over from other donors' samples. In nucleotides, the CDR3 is TGTGCCAGCAGCTCAGGACGGACAGCTAACTATGGCTACACCTTC. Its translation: CASSSGRTANYGYTF.